A single sample is the source of the 6 T cell receptor beta chains below, sequenced in a study of blood T cells in healthy people across ages. A second roughly 6 to 11 cycle PCR used barcoded and J-beta primers. TCRdb re-called the 5' RACE reads with MiXCR, one entry per CDR3 protein. The sample records approximately 810,000 distinct CDR3 sequences, more than 25% being singletons. Specimen: blood. These TCRs come from a woman of 80 years or more in good health.

This clonotype was detected ten times or more. The chain couples TRBV12-3 or TRBV12-4 to TRBJ2-5; weak D call: TRBD1 (5 bases). Trimming took 1 base from V and 3 from J, leaving 9 bases between them. This CDR3 is built from 14 residues. The CDR3 reads CASSLGGREETQYF. CDR3 in DNA: TGTGCCAGCAGTTTAGGGGGCAGGGAAGAGACCCAGTACTTC.

This clonotype was recorded at least ten times. The rearrangement uses TRBV7-2 and TRBJ2-3; 10 nucleotides match TRBD2. With 5 bases clipped from V and 0 bases from J, the junction kept 11 bases outside the gene matches. Germline loops: CDR1 SGHTA, CDR2 FQGNSA. This CDR3 region has 18 residues. The CDR3 protein is CASSRLAGADASTDTQYF. CDR3 in DNA: TGTGCCAGCAGCCGGCTAGCGGGGGCCGATGCTAGCACAGATACGCAGTATTTT.

Only one count was recorded for this clonotype. The chain uses TRBV30 and TRBJ1-5; D remains unclear. Germline values: CDR1 GTSNPN, CDR2 SVGIG (reference sequence). The length of the CDR3 is 13 residues. Trimming took 2 bases from V and 9 from J, leaving 14 bases between them. The CDR3 is CAWSPPSGGPQHF. CDR3 in DNA: TGTGCCTGGAGTCCCCCTTCCGGAGGGCCCCAGCATTTT.

This clonotype was observed a few times. The CDR3 ends on some other residue instead of the conserved phenylalanine or tryptophan, so this is likely a read error. The genes are TRBV10-3 and TRBJ1-2; 7 nucleotides agree with TRBD1. The germline gives CDR1 ENHRY, CDR2 SYGVKD. V was clipped by 0 bases and J by 6 bases; unmatched bases: 1. This CDR3 is built from 13 residues. CDR3 protein: CAISESTGHGYTC. CDR3 coding DNA: TGTGCCATCAGTGAGTCGACAGGGCATGGCTACACCTGC.

This clonotype was counted ten times or more. The V and J genes are TRBV7-2 and TRBJ1-2; TRBD1 agrees at 7 bases. Germline CDR1 and CDR2: SGHTA and FQGNSA. The CDR3 contains 19 residues. The trim removed 1 base at V and 1 base at J, leaving 15 bases unmatched. The CDR3 DNA reads as TGTGCCAGCAGCTTAGGGTCGGGACAGCCTCGTACCCTTAACTATGGCTACACCTTC. It yields the protein CASSLGSGQPRTLNYGYTF.

This clonotype was picked up many times. The rearrangement uses TRBV27 and TRBJ2-7, with TRBD2 matching 8 bases. V dropped 6 bases and J dropped 2; count of bases not matched to a gene: 3. This CDR3 comprises 13 residues. Looked up from germline, CDR1 is MNHEY and CDR2 is SMNVEV (reference sequence). CDR3 DNA sequence: TGTGCCAGCAGGCGGACTAGCACCTACGAGCAGTACTTC. Its protein product is CASRRTSTYEQYF.